The clone carrying this T cell receptor beta chain was observed a few times. The antigen is undetermined. Read sequence stops 3 residues before the CDR3 end, and the germline J gene provides the missing end. This specimen comes from a study of T cell clonality in common variable immunodeficiency. Findings and limits, study-wide: Fewer deletions and N-nucleotide insertions were reportedly seen in common variable immunodeficiency TCR beta sequences. CVID subjects had higher TCRbeta clonality than healthy controls, most marked in about a third.

Aged 9 to 64 years, CVID subjects averaged about 38 years old. CVID subjects were neither ill nor on immunomodulatory or immunosuppressive medication at sampling. In germline, CDR1 is SGHVS, CDR2 FQNEAQ. The trim removed 5 bases at V and 0 bases at J, leaving 4 bases unmatched. The CDR3 length is 16 residues. TCRdb keeps only in-frame clones here, not all; method: immunoSEQ multiplex PCR. This sample has over 11,000 clones, each found more than once. The clonotype comes from a human donor with common variable immunodeficiency. The chain employs TRBV7-8 and TRBJ2-1, with 10 bases lining up with TRBD2. Source material: peripheral blood mononuclear cells. The sequenced CDR3 bases are TGTGCCAGCAGCCCTAGCGGGGGCACCTCCTACAATGAG. This translates into CASSPSGGTSYNE. The full CDR3 protein is CASSPSGGTSYNEQFF.